The source of this T cell receptor beta chain is a study of early T cells in non-severe SARS-CoV-2 infection. Turning to the study itself: Sequencing used unsorted whole-blood bulk RNA, so chains lack pairing. Regarding the study as a whole: Lookups in VDJdb leaned toward anti-spike CD8 responses and missed private and CD4 specificities.

This clonotype was detected a few times. Its antigen is still unknown. Germline V lookup: CDR1 MDHEN, CDR2 SYDVKM. This CDR3 is 17 amino acids long. The V gene end was trimmed by 4 bases and the J gene end by 7 bases; junction bases not matched to a gene: 12. Each cDNA molecule carried a unique molecular identifier. In TCRdb, the 5' RACE reads were re-called with MiXCR into one record per CDR3 protein. This sample yields roughly 46,000 distinct CDR3 sequences, of which roughly 10% are seen a single time; roughly 4.8% belongs to the top ten. The starting material was whole blood, obtained at baseline. The chain has TRBV28 and TRBJ2-1; TRBD1 aligns across 11 bases. This clonotype originated in an adult who was a healthcare worker with PCR-confirmed SARS-CoV-2 infection or an uninfected control (not recorded which). The CDR3 nucleotides are TGTGCCAGCAGTTCCCAATTAGGACAGGGGGCAGGGAATGAGCAGTTCTTC. Protein product: CASSSQLGQGAGNEQFF. Full variable domain (remainder filled in from reference TRBV28 and TRBJ2-1): DVKVTQSSRYLVKRTGEKVFLECVQDMDHENMFWYRQDPGLGLRLIYFSYDVKMKEKGDIPEGYSVSREKKERFSLILESASTNQTSMYLCASSSQLGQGAGNEQFFGPGTRLTVL.